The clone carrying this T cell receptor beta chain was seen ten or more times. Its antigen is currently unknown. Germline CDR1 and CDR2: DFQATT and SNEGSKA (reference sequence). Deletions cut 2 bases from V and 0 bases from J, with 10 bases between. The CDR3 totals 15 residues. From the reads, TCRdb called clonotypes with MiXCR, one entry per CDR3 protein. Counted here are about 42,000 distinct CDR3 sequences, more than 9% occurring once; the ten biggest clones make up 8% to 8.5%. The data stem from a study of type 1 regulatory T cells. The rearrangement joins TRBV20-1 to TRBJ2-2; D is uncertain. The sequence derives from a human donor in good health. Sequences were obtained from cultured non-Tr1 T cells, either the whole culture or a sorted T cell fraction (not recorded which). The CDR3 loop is CSARTARTNTGELFF. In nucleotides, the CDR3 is TGCAGTGCTAGAACAGCGCGTACGAACACCGGGGAGCTGTTTTTT.